This TCR beta chain was sequenced for a study of post-analysis software for immune sequencing data. Overall study: The patients showed relapsing-remitting, secondary progressive and progressive-relapsing multiple sclerosis courses. Broader study findings: Higher frequency in patients than in controls was seen for 5 or 6 TRBV segments, with TRBV5-6, TRBV5-1 and TRBV20-1 among them. F-measure co-clustering was strong for batch-matched samples. Controls significantly exceeded multiple sclerosis patients in normalized Chao1 diversity.

TCR beta libraries were prepared from cDNA with unique molecular identifiers. Roughly 0.5 million cDNA molecules were obtained from roughly 0.93 to 9.6 million T cells. TCRdb fed the PCR reads into MiXCR, producing one record per CDR3 protein. In the table there are under 650,000 distinct CDR3 sequences, 44% of which are singletons. A note on this clonotype: Its antigen remains unidentified.

V was shortened by 2 bases and J by 9 bases, with 11 bases between the two germline ends. The CDR3 consists of 13 residues. Germline CDR1 is MNHEY and CDR2 is SMNVEV (reference sequence). The genes are TRBV27 and TRBJ2-1, with D possibly TRBD1 on 5 matching bases. The sample was blood. The TCR was taken from a girl aged 5-17 years with multiple sclerosis. CDR3 in DNA: TGTGCCAGCAGTTTACTAAGGGGCGGTGAGCAGTTCTTC. It is translated as CASSLLRGGEQFF.